The 12 T cell receptor beta chains below were found in one sample sequenced in a study of a mutant IDH1 vaccine in newly diagnosed glioma listed by TCRdb under 2021. Their antigens remain unidentified. The time point label for this specimen denotes: week 47, end of study. Every vaccine dose consisted of 300 ug of a 20-mer mutant IDH1 peptide in Montanide, administered subcutaneously together with topical imiquimod. Libraries were built with the immunoSEQ multiplex PCR assay. This is the immuneACCESS table as TCRdb keeps it, with only in-frame sequences that have V and J called. A part of the clones is gone; compared with another copy, unresolved V genes explain less than half, and the rest is unexplained. The sample table contains approximately 50,000 clones; only one count was recorded for around four fifths of them. About 3.3% of the sample is held by the ten biggest clonotypes. The material was PBMCs, obtained from a glioma patient whose treatment included an IDH1 peptide vaccine. These receptors were obtained from a woman in her forties or fifties with glioma.

The CDR3, as DNA: TGTGCCAGCAGTTACGGGGGCGGGTTGGGTGAAGCTTTCTTT. This codes for CASSYGGGLGEAFF. The rearrangement links TRBV6-5 to TRBJ1-1; possibly TRBD1 for D (6 bases). Germline CDR1 and CDR2: MNHEY and SVGAGI. The CDR3 is 14 residues long. Trimming took off 2 bases at V and 7 bases at J, with 14 bases between the two ends.

The chain is built from TRBV18 and TRBJ2-7; TRBD1 might be the D (6 bases). CDR1 KGHSH and CDR2 LQKENI come from the germline V gene. Trimming cost V 2 bases and J 5 bases, with 10 bases left between them. CDR3 length: 13 amino acids. The CDR3 nucleotides are TGTGCCAGCTCACCAAGCCAGGGGAACGAGCAGTACTTC. Encoded protein: CASSPSQGNEQYF.

The chain employs TRBV9 and TRBJ2-3, with 10 nucleotides matching TRBD2. The germline gives CDR1 SGDLS, CDR2 YYNGEE. CDR3 length equals 19 residues. J lost 0 bases, V lost 1 base, and 11 bases had no gene match. The CDR3, as DNA: TGTGCCAGCAGCGTAACCCCTGGGCTAGCGGGGGAGAGCACAGATACGCAGTATTTT. It translates to CASSVTPGLAGESTDTQYF.

There are a few counts of this clone. V and J are TRBV5-4 and TRBJ2-3; TRBD2 aligns across 11 bases. Germline V gene sequence: CDR1 SGHNT, CDR2 YYREEE (reference sequence). The CDR3 contains 15 residues. The junction had 2 bases not matched to a gene; V was cut back by 1 base and J by 4 bases. The CDR3 bases are TGTGCCAGCAGCTTGCTAGCGGGGGGCCCAGATACGCAGTATTTT. The encoded protein is CASSLLAGGPDTQYF.

The genes are TRBV19 and TRBJ1-5, with TRBD1 as a possible D gene (5 bases). This CDR3 spans 15 amino acids. Germline-derived CDR1 and CDR2 are LNHDA and SQIVND (reference sequence). V lost 3 bases and J lost 0, with 9 bases in between. This CDR3 reads CASSIRGGSNQPQHF. In DNA form, the CDR3 reads TGTGCCAGTAGTATTCGTGGGGGTAGCAATCAGCCCCAGCATTTT.

The CDR3 loop reads CALGQGGNQPQHF. As DNA, the CDR3 is TGTGCCCTCGGACAGGGAGGCAATCAGCCCCAGCATTTT. The gene calls are TRBV19 and TRBJ1-5; 8 bases align to TRBD1. The CDR3 is 13 amino acids. Germline V gene data show CDR1 as LNHDA and CDR2 as SQIVND (reference sequence). Unmatched junction bases numbered 5, after V lost 11 bases and J lost 2 bases.

The V call is TRBV4-1, the J call TRBJ2-2, with D perhaps given as TRBD1 or TRBD2 (5 bases each). Germline V lookup: CDR1 MGHRA, CDR2 YSYEKL. CDR3 size: 15 residues. V was cut by 4 bases and J by 1 base, with 10 bases left in between. CDR3 nucleotides: TGCGCCAGCAGCCGAGGGACGGGGAACACCGGGGAGCTGTTTTTT. Encoded protein: CASSRGTGNTGELFF.

The chain has TRBV6-1 and TRBJ2-6; 7 nucleotides match TRBD2. This CDR3 has 19 amino acids. The V gene end was trimmed by 1 base and the J gene end by 4 bases; junction bases not matched to a gene: 13. Germline values: CDR1 MNHNS, CDR2 SASEGT. This chain's CDR3 is CASSEDSGRALGGANVLTF. CDR3 DNA sequence: TGTGCCAGCAGTGAAGACTCAGGGAGGGCCCTGGGGGGGGCCAACGTCCTGACTTTC.

The chain carries TRBV7-6 and TRBJ1-1, with D unclear. V lost 5 bases and J 7 bases, leaving 20 bases between the germline ends. Germline-derived CDR1 and CDR2 are SGHVS and FNYEAQ. This CDR3 region has 15 residues. CDR3: CASSRDDGVLDEAFF. In DNA form, the CDR3 reads TGTGCCAGCAGCCGCGACGACGGAGTCCTTGATGAAGCTTTCTTT.

This chain uses TRBV6-5 with TRBJ1-1; D unclear. The CDR3 runs 13 residues. Germline V gives CDR1 MNHEY, CDR2 SVGAGI. Deletions cut 0 bases from V and 0 bases from J, with 2 bases between. This CDR3 is CASSYSMNTEAFF. The CDR3 DNA is TGTGCCAGCAGTTACTCTATGAACACTGAAGCTTTCTTT.

The V call is TRBV4-1, the J call TRBJ2-7, with 8 positions matching TRBD2. Germline CDR1 reads MGHRA; CDR2 reads YSYEKL. The CDR3 loop spans 14 amino acids. Germline trimming cut 4 bases from V and 7 bases from J; bases unmatched to any gene: 9. Written as DNA, the CDR3 is TGCGCCAGCAGCCTGAGGGAGCGGGGGAAGGAGCAGTACTTC. This gives the protein CASSLRERGKEQYF.

The CDR3 DNA sequence: TGTGCCAGCAGCGGGGGGACAGGGGGCACCGGGGAGCTGTTTTTT. The encoded protein is CASSGGTGGTGELFF. This sequence joins TRBV6-1 and TRBJ2-2, with TRBD1 matching over 11 bases. This CDR3 spans 15 amino acids. Germline assignment: CDR1 MNHNS and CDR2 SASEGT. V lost 6 bases, J lost 4 bases, and 4 bases stayed unmatched.